This T cell receptor (beta chain) was profiled in a study of T-cell reconstitution after alpha-beta-depleted transplantation in children. TCRbeta library preparation incorporated unique molecular identifiers. TCRdb passed the PCR reads through MiXCR, listing each CDR3 protein once. The data contain about 250,000 distinct CDR3 sequences, more than 20% of them singletons. The length of the CDR3 is 14 residues. The germline V gene has CDR1 MNHEY and CDR2 SMNVEV (reference sequence). J was trimmed by 0 bases and V by 6 bases; bases with no gene match: 4. The material was PBMCs, mostly from graft donor cells, obtained 360 days after TCRalphabeta/CD19-depleted stem cell transplant. The source of this sequence is a female patient aged 2 to 10 who had a stem cell transplant for congenital amegakaryocytic thrombocytopenia, so the T cells may come from the graft donor. The chain couples TRBV27 to TRBJ1-1; 7 bases are a match to TRBD1. DNA for the CDR3: TGTGCCAGCAGACCAGGGGGAATGAACACTGAAGCTTTCTTT. It translates to CASRPGGMNTEAFF.